One sample yielded the 24 T cell receptor beta chains listed below, sequenced in a study of tumor-infiltrating lymphocytes in primary liver carcinoma. cDNA specific to TCR beta was made from 450 to 650 ng of total RNA, with a constant-region primer employed for priming. Libraries of TCR beta came from three nested multiplex PCR rounds with slightly modified ARM-PCR. TRBV1-TRBV30 forward primers paired with a C-beta reverse primer were used in the first two PCR rounds, which ran roughly 10 cycles each. TCRdb ran MiXCR on the multiplex PCR reads and lists one entry per CDR3 protein. In the table there are around 19,000 distinct CDR3 sequences, around 77% of which are singletons. Co-extracting RNA and DNA was done with about 18-33 mg of unsorted bulk tissue as input. Sequences were obtained from liver tumor tissue from sampling region 4. Subset here: tumor region T4, right-lateral pole. These receptors were taken from a young woman with primary liver carcinoma and hepatitis B virus infection.

A note on this clonotype: The CDR3 end shows no conserved phenylalanine or tryptophan, and so a read error is likely. The rearrangement joins TRBV6-6 to TRBJ2-3; possible D gene TRBD2, 5 bases. From germline, CDR1 is MNHNY and CDR2 SVGAGI (reference sequence). This CDR3 is built from 17 residues. Written as DNA, the CDR3 is TGTGCCAGCGGTTACCAGACCGGACTTCGACGCACAGATACGCAGTATTCT. Its protein is CASGYQTGLRRTDTQYS.

This clonotype was recorded only once. At one end the junction does not follow the germline gene, possibly because of a read error. This sequence joins TRBV28 and TRBJ1-5; 7 nucleotides agree with TRBD1. CDR3 length: 12 residues. CDR1 is MDHEN and CDR2 is SYDVKM in the germline V gene. DNA of the CDR3: TGTACCAGCAGGCCAGGGGGACGGCCCCAGCATTTT. Translating it yields CTSRPGGRPQHF.

The gene calls are TRBV6-1 and TRBJ1-5; 7 bases align to TRBD1. There are 16 residues in the CDR3. CDR1 and CDR2 (germline): MNHNS, SASEGT. The CDR3 here is CANSEQGSVTSQPQHF. Here the CDR3 DNA reads TGTGCAAACAGTGAACAGGGGAGCGTCACCAGTCAGCCCCAGCATTTT.

V is TRBV12-3 or TRBV12-4 and J is TRBJ2-1; D is possibly TRBD2 (6 bases). This CDR3 is 15 amino acids long. With 5 bases removed from V and 11 bases from J, the gap between germline ends came to 22 bases. CDR3 sequence: CASSLSGTCGLKQFF. As DNA, the CDR3 is TGTGCCAGCAGTCTGTCCGGGACTTGCGGACTTAAGCAGTTCTTC.

The sample holds many counts of this clonotype. The rearrangement joins TRBV30 to TRBJ1-6, with D possibly matching TRBD1 (5 bases). CDR3 length equals 12 residues. CDR1 is GTSNPN and CDR2 is SVGIG in the germline V gene (reference sequence). Trimming cost V 4 bases and J 9 bases, with 10 bases left between them. The CDR3 is CAWTWGGSPLHF. The CDR3 DNA follows: TGTGCCTGGACCTGGGGGGGTTCACCCCTCCACTTT.

The rearrangement joins TRBV5-4 to TRBJ1-6, with a tentative D call TRBD1 (5 bases). Deletions cut 8 bases from V and 16 bases from J, with 28 bases between. The CDR3 is 15 residues long. Per the germline V gene, CDR1 is SGHNT and CDR2 is YYREEE (reference sequence). CDR3 nucleotides: TGTGCCAGTAGCCCAAGGGCGGGGGATAATTTACCTCTCCACTTT. Protein: CASSPRAGDNLPLHF.

This clonotype has more than one count but fewer than ten. This may be a read error: a much more frequent sequence differs by one nucleotide. The rearrangement links TRBV7-3 to TRBJ2-7, with 10 bases fitting TRBD2. Trimming removed 4 bases from V and 5 bases from J; junction bases left unmatched: 11. Germline V gene data show CDR1 as SGHTA and CDR2 as FQGTGA. The CDR3 extends over 16 amino acids. This CDR3 is CASSSLLAGRGDEQYF. The CDR3 coding sequence is TGTGCCAGCAGCTCGCTACTAGCGGGACGAGGCGACGAGCAGTACTTC.

This clonotype was counted a single time. At one of its ends the junction is not consistent with the germline gene, which may arise from a read error. The chain employs TRBV10-3 and TRBJ2-1, with D unclear. This CDR3 comprises 14 residues. Germline V gene lookup returns CDR1 ENHRY and CDR2 SYGVKD. The CDR3 is CAINPTATLDERFF. The CDR3 bases are TGTGCCATCAATCCCACGGCGACCCTGGATGAGCGGTTCTTC.

CDR3 sequence (DNA): TGCAGCAGTAGCCAAGATGCCTTAAGCTCCTACAATGAGCAGTTCTTC. Its translation: CSSSQDALSSYNEQFF. This chain joins TRBV4-3 and TRBJ2-1, with D uncertain. This CDR3 is built from 16 residues. Germline values: CDR1 LGHNA, CDR2 YSLEER.

This clonotype was detected only once. At one of its ends the junction is not consistent with the germline gene, which may arise from a read error. This sequence joins TRBV11-2 and TRBJ2-2, with D perhaps matching TRBD1 or TRBD2 (5 bases each). CDR3 length: 16 amino acids. Per the germline V gene, CDR1 is SGHAT and CDR2 is FQNNGV. CDR3 nucleotides: TGTGCCAGCAGCTCGCATGGGGCTCCAGACACCGGGGAGCTGCTTTTT. Protein sequence: CASSSHGAPDTGELLF.

This chain uses TRBV11-2 with TRBJ2-1; D might be TRBD1 (6 bases). Trimming shortened V by 0 bases and J by 8 bases, and 17 bases separated the two germline ends. Germline V lookup: CDR1 SGHAT, CDR2 FQNNGV. The CDR3 spans 16 residues. The CDR3 sequence: CASSLDLTGGGDEQFF. The CDR3 nucleotides read TGTGCCAGCAGCTTAGATCTGACGGGTGGGGGCGATGAGCAGTTCTTC.

Worth noting for this clonotype: The junction departs from the called germline gene at one end, perhaps through a read error. The chain recombines TRBV7-8 with TRBJ2-2; D ambiguous. Germline CDR1 and CDR2: SGHVS and FQNEAQ. The CDR3 length is 16 residues. CDR3 amino acids: CASSLGRRENTAELFF. For the CDR3, the DNA is TGTGCCAGTAGCTTAGGGCGGCGCGAGAACACCGCGGAGCTGTTTTTT.

This chain connects TRBV29-1 to TRBJ2-7; D might be TRBD1 (5 bases). The CDR3 is 14 amino acids. V lost 1 base and J lost 6, with 16 bases in between. The germline CDR1 and CDR2 sequences are SQVTM and ANQGSEA. The CDR3 protein is CSVEVGQGPGEQYF. The CDR3 DNA is TGCAGCGTTGAAGTAGGGCAGGGCCCGGGCGAGCAGTACTTC.

This clonotype has only one observation. The V and J genes are TRBV11-3 and TRBJ1-1, with D unclear. Trimming removed 3 bases from V and 6 bases from J, with 14 bases in between. CDR1 SGHNT and CDR2 YENEEA come from the germline V gene. CDR3 length equals 14 residues. The CDR3 DNA reads TGTGCCAGCAGCTTGAAAGTGGCGACCTCTGAAGCTTTCTTT. Protein sequence: CASSLKVATSEAFF.

On this clonotype: The junction does not match germline at one end; this may be a read error. V usage is TRBV28 and J usage is TRBJ2-1; TRBD1 is a possible D gene (6 bases). This CDR3 comprises 12 residues. Germline V lookup: CDR1 MDHEN, CDR2 SYDVKM. The CDR3 bases are TGTGCCAGCAGTCTTACAGGGAATGGGCAGTTCTTC. As protein: CASSLTGNGQFF. Variable domain in full (rest from reference TRBV28 and TRBJ2-1): DVKVTQSSRYLVKRTGEKVFLECVQDMDHENMFWYRQDPGLGLRLIYFSYDVKMKEKGDIPEGYSVSREKKERFSLILESASTNQTSMYLCASSLTGNGQFFGPGTRLTVL.

In regard to this clonotype: Since no conserved phenylalanine or tryptophan closes the CDR3, a read error is the likely cause. The chain couples TRBV6-1 to TRBJ1-2; D gene ambiguous. In germline, CDR1 is MNHNS, CDR2 SASEGT. The CDR3 is made up of 18 amino acids. CDR3 nucleotides: TGTGCCAGCATTGAACGGTTCCTGGCCCCTAGATCTAACTATGGCTACACCCTC. Protein sequence: CASIERFLAPRSNYGYTL.

Note on this clonotype: A read error may produce the germline difference seen at one junction end. The chain uses TRBV29-1 and TRBJ2-1, with D tentatively TRBD1 or TRBD2 (5 bases each). The length of the CDR3 is 16 residues. Germline V gene data show CDR1 as SQVTM and CDR2 as ANQGSEA. The CDR3 DNA sequence: TGCAGCGTTGACCACGGGACCAGCCGACCTTACAATGAGCAGTCCTTC. Protein sequence: CSVDHGTSRPYNEQSF.

Turning to this clonotype: The CDR3 does not close with the conserved phenylalanine or tryptophan, likely indicating a read error. No DNA is shown, since the ends of the CDR3 on it are uncertain; the CDR3 is the one TCRdb lists. The chain uses TRBV29-1 and TRBJ1-1; the table assigns TRBD1, which was not confirmed against the DNA. Germline loops: CDR1 SQVTM, CDR2 ANQGSEA. Ends included, the CDR3 has 12 residues. CDR3: CSVETGSTEVIS.

This clonotype appeared a single time. The chain links TRBV11-2 to TRBJ2-1; TRBD2 might be the D (7 bases). This CDR3 has 14 residues. V gave up 6 bases and J gave up 7 bases, with 16 bases separating them. CDR1 is SGHAT and CDR2 is FQNNGV in the germline V gene. The CDR3 here is CASSFGGTWNEQFF. CDR3 bases: TGTGCCAGCAGTTTCGGGGGGACATGGAATGAGCAGTTCTTC.

As to this clonotype: Its ends do not fully match the called genes, so a read error is possible. The rearrangement links TRBV30 to TRBJ1-2; no firm D call. This CDR3 region has 13 residues. Germline CDR1 GTSNPN, CDR2 SVGIG (reference sequence). This CDR3 is CAWRPASGMPGTF. Here the CDR3 DNA reads TGTGCGTGGAGGCCAGCCTCGGGGATGCCGGGGACCTTC.

V usage is TRBV11-1 and J usage is TRBJ2-1; 12 bases agree with TRBD2. Germline V gene lookup returns CDR1 SGHAT and CDR2 FQDESV (reference sequence). With V trimmed by 3 bases and J by 8 bases, 8 bases remained unmatched. The CDR3 has 16 residues. The CDR3 spells CASSFRRLAGGDEQFF. The CDR3 nucleotides read TGTGCCAGCAGCTTTAGAAGGCTAGCGGGAGGGGATGAGCAGTTCTTC.

Points on this clonotype: Lacking the conserved final phenylalanine or tryptophan, this CDR3 likely reflects a read error. No DNA is shown, since the ends of the CDR3 on it are uncertain; the CDR3 is the one TCRdb lists. V and J are TRBV11-2 and TRBJ2-7. Per germline, CDR1 SGHAT and CDR2 FQNNGV. The CDR3 is 17 residues long, ends included. The CDR3: CASSLEGTALSSYEQYY.

This clonotype was counted between two and nine times. A junction boundary mismatches the germline segment, possibly from a read error. The chain carries TRBV11-1 and TRBJ2-3, with 8 bases lining up with TRBD2. The CDR3 contains 17 residues. Germline CDR1 SGHAT, CDR2 FQDESV (reference sequence). DNA of the CDR3: TGTGCCAGCAGCTTAGCAGCCCTGGTAGCGGGGTTAAATGAGCAGTTCTTT. This sequence encodes CASSLAALVAGLNEQFF.

Comments on this clonotype: Relative to the germline gene, one junction end is altered; a read error may explain this. This sequence joins TRBV14 and TRBJ1-1; D is unclear. This CDR3 spans 14 amino acids. CDR1 and CDR2 (germline): SGHDN, FVKESK. The CDR3 nucleotides read TGTGCCAGCAGCCTCCCGGGGATGAACACTGAGGCTTTCTTT. Its translation is CASSLPGMNTEAFF. The full variable domain, completed using reference TRBV14 and TRBJ1-1, is EAGVTQFPSHSVIEKGQTVTLRCDPISGHDNLYWYRRVMGKEIKFLLHFVKESKQDESGMPNNRFLAERTGGTYSTLKVQPAELEDSGVYFCASSLPGMNTEAFFGQGTRLTVV.